This TCR beta chain was captured in a study of blood T cell repertoires in COVID-19. Assay: immunoSEQ multiplex PCR; the TCRdb copy retains only in-frame clones and omits some. The table includes fewer than 200,000 clones, around four fifths detected once. Each participant's cohort was designated according to participant-reported clinical history. Trimming took 7 bases from V and 0 from J; bases not matched to a gene: 4. The CDR3 consists of 14 residues. Germline CDR1 and CDR2: MNHEY and SVGAGI. What was sequenced was PBMCs or T cells enriched from blood (not recorded which). The chain employs TRBV6-5 and TRBJ1-1, with 8 positions matching TRBD1. The origin of this receptor is a woman in her 50s who had recovered from COVID-19. The CDR3 is CASTVTGVNTEAFF. The DNA for the CDR3 is TGTGCCAGCACCGTGACAGGGGTGAACACTGAAGCTTTCTTT.